This T cell receptor (beta chain) was identified during a study of shared clonotypes between healthy human individuals. How the authors handled the data: Junction-only sequences without quality scores came from ImmunoSEQ, so filtering differed. Sequencing used immunoSEQ multiplex PCR; TCRdb keeps in-frame clones, though not all of them. V and J calls and clone size follow that table, whereas D and trimming were derived from the DNA. The sample lists 760,000 or so clones; 96% were seen once. Concerning this clone itself: Its antigen remains unknown.

This CDR3 comprises 16 residues. CD45RO-negative CD8 cells positively selected for CCR7 made up the naive population, which excluded terminally differentiated effector memory CD45RA+ cells. General observations from the study: Clonotypes that were shared across a few donors made up roughly 5% of naive CD4 clonotypes. In contrast to clonotypes shared by all four donors, non-shared clonotypes had lower generation probabilities.

Sequencing used naive CD8+ T cells sorted from blood. The clonotype comes from a man aged 25 to 40 in good health. This chain joins TRBV21-1 and TRBJ2-2; TRBD2 reflects the table's D call only, with no check against the DNA. TRBV21-1 is a documented pseudogene. In DNA, the CDR3 is TGTGCCAGGCGCGGGGCGGGAGCCGCGAACACCGGGGAGCTGTTTTTT. It specifies CARRGAGAANTGELFF.